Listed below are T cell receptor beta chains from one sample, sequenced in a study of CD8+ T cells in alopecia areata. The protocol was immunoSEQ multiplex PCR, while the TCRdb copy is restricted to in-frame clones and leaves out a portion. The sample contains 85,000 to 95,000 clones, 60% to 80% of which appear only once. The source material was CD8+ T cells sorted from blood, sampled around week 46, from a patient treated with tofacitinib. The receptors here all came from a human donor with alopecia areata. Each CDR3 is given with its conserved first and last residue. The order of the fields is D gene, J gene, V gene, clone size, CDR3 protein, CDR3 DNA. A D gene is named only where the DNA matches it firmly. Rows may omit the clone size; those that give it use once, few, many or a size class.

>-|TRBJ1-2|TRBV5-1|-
CASTNYGYTF
TGCGCCAGCACAAACTATGGCTACACCTTC
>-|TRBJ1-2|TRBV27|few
CASSHGQHYGYTF
TGTGCCAGCAGCCACGGACAGCATTATGGCTACACCTTC
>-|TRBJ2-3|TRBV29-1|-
CSVEGGDLDTQYF
TGCAGCGTTGAAGGAGGAGACCTAGATACGCAGTATTTT
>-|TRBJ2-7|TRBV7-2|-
CASSPHDSFYEQYF
TGTGCCAGCAGCCCCCACGATTCCTTCTACGAGCAGTACTTC
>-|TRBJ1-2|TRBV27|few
CASSLQAAGGYTF
TGTGCCAGCAGTCTGCAGGCCGCCGGCGGCTACACCTTC
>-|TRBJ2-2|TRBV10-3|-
CAIRDRNYTGELFF
TGTGCCATCAGGGACAGAAACTACACCGGGGAGCTGTTTTTT
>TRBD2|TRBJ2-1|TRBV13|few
CASSFAGDNEQFF
TGTGCCAGCAGCTTTGCGGGGGACAATGAGCAGTTCTTC
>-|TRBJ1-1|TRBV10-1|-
CASSEEGTEAFF
TGCGCCAGCAGTGAGGAGGGCACTGAAGCTTTCTTT
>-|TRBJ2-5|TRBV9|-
CASSVNRPPGETQYF
TGTGCCAGCAGCGTAAACCGACCGCCCGGAGAGACCCAGTACTTC
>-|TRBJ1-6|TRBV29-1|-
CSPWSWKGGSPLHF
TGCAGCCCATGGAGCTGGAAAGGTGGTTCACCCCTCCACTTT
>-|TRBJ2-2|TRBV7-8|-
CASSPGSEELFF
TGTGCCAGCAGCCCAGGGTCAGAGGAGCTGTTTTTT
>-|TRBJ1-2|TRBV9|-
CASSVEGGIGYTF
TGTGCCAGCAGCGTAGAGGGAGGGATAGGCTACACCTTC
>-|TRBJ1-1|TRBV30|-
CAWSFGGKDTEAFF
TGTGCCTGGAGCTTTGGGGGCAAGGACACTGAAGCTTTCTTT
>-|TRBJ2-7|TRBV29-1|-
CSVLPHDTYEQYF
TGCAGCGTCCTACCCCATGACACCTACGAGCAGTACTTC
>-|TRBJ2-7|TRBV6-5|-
CASSHGGGLDYEQYF
TGTGCCAGCAGTCACGGAGGGGGCCTCGACTACGAGCAGTACTTC
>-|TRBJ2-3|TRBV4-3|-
CASSQEVGVADTQYF
TGCGCCAGCAGCCAAGAGGTGGGGGTGGCAGATACGCAGTATTTT
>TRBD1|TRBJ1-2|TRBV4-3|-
CASSQTGTGDYGYTF
TGCGCCAGCAGCCAGACCGGGACAGGGGACTACGGCTACACCTTC
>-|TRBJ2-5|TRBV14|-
CASRRKGEQETQYF
TGTGCCAGCAGGCGAAAGGGGGAACAAGAGACCCAGTACTTC
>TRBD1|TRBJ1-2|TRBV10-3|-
CAISEGANRGLHGYTF
TGTGCCATCAGCGAGGGAGCTAACAGGGGGCTGCATGGCTACACCTTC
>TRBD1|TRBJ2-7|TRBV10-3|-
CAISTGTGSEQYF
TGTGCCATCAGTACCGGGACAGGGAGCGAGCAGTACTTC
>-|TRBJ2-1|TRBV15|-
CATSRLGGGEQFF
TGTGCCACCAGCCGGTTAGGGGGTGGTGAGCAGTTCTTC
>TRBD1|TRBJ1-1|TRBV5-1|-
CASSLEGATTEAFF
TGCGCCAGCAGCTTGGAGGGGGCTACCACTGAAGCTTTCTTT
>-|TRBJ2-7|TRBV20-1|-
CSAGGVYEQYF
TGCAGTGCTGGAGGGGTGTACGAGCAGTACTTC
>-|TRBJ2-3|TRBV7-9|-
CASSSMGFGDTQYF
TGTGCCAGCAGCTCAATGGGGTTCGGCGATACGCAGTATTTT
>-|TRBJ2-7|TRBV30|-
CAWSGEEQYF
TGTGCCTGGAGTGGAGAGGAGCAGTACTTC
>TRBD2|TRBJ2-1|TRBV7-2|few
CASSLGTSLFF
TGTGCCAGCAGCTTGGGGACTAGCTTGTTCTTC
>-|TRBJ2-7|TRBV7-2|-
CASSLESGGVNHYEQYF
TGTGCCAGCAGCTTAGAATCGGGGGGCGTGAATCACTACGAGCAGTACTTC
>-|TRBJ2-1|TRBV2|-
CASTEGAQGAYNEQFF
TGTGCCAGCACGGAGGGGGCCCAGGGGGCCTACAATGAGCAGTTCTTC
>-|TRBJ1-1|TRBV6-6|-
CASSSETKNTEAFF
TGTGCCAGCAGTTCCGAAACGAAGAACACTGAAGCTTTCTTT
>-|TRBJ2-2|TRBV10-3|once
CAISEEPQGNTGELFF
TGTGCCATCAGTGAGGAACCGCAGGGGAACACCGGGGAGCTGTTTTTT
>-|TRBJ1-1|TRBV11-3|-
CASSSRGYPYTEAFF
TGTGCCAGCAGCTCGCGGGGCTACCCTTACACTGAAGCTTTCTTT
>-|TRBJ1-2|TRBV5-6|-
CASSLEGNYGYTF
TGTGCCAGCAGCTTGGAGGGAAACTATGGCTACACCTTC
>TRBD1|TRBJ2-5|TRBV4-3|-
CASSQETRGRMNF
TGCGCCAGCAGCCAAGAAACCAGGGGGCGCATGAACTTC
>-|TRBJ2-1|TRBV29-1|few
CSSLQGGDNEQFF
TGCAGCTCCCTCCAGGGCGGCGACAATGAGCAGTTCTTC
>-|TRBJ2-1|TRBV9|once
CASSPLLRGNYNEQFF
TGTGCCAGCAGCCCCTTATTGAGGGGGAATTACAATGAGCAGTTCTTC
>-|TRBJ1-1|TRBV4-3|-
CASSQDRKNTEAFF
TGCGCCAGCAGCCAAGACAGGAAGAACACTGAAGCTTTCTTT
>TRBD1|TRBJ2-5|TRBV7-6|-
CASSADRRETQYF
TGTGCCAGCAGCGCGGACAGGAGGGAGACCCAGTACTTC
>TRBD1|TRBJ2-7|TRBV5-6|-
CASSWGTGRVYEQYF
TGTGCCAGCAGCTGGGGGACAGGGAGAGTCTACGAGCAGTACTTC
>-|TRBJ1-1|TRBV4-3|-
CASSQPGSEAFF
TGCGCCAGCAGCCAACCAGGTTCTGAAGCTTTCTTT
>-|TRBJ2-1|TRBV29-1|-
CSGTGTTSSNEQFF
TGCAGCGGGACCGGGACCACATCCTCCAATGAGCAGTTCTTC
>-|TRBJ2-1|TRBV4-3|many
CASSQSQNNEQFF
TGCGCCAGCAGCCAAAGCCAAAACAATGAGCAGTTCTTC
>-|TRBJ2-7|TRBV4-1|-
CASSQGTEQYF
TGCGCCAGCAGCCAAGGGACTGAGCAGTACTTC
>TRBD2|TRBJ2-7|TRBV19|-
CASSASGGYEQYF
TGTGCCAGTTCGGCTAGCGGTGGATACGAGCAGTACTTC
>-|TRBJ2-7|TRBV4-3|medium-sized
CASSQGSGGRLSEQYF
TGCGCCAGCAGCCAAGGTTCGGGGGGCCGGTTATCCGAGCAGTACTTC
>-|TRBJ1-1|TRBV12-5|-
CASGSGTSQEAFF
TGTGCTAGTGGTTCCGGGACATCTCAAGAAGCTTTCTTT
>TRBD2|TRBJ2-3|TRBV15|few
CATSREGPSGDRTDTQYF
TGTGCCACCAGCAGAGAGGGGCCTAGCGGGGATCGCACAGATACGCAGTATTTT
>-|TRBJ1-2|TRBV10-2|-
CASSTQGQGNYGYTF
TGCGCCAGCAGTACACAGGGTCAGGGAAACTATGGCTACACCTTC
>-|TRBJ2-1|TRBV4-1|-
CASSQETGSSYNEQFF
TGCGCCAGCAGCCAAGAAACAGGGAGCTCCTACAATGAGCAGTTCTTC
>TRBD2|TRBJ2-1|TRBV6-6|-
CASSYVKASGYNEQFF
TGTGCCAGCAGTTATGTGAAGGCTAGCGGATACAATGAGCAGTTCTTC
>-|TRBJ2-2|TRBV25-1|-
CASSYMTGELFF
TGTGCCAGCAGCTACATGACCGGGGAGCTGTTTTTT
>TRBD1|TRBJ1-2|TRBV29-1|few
CSVEGEDRLVYGYTF
TGCAGCGTTGAAGGGGAGGACAGGCTGGTCTATGGCTACACCTTC
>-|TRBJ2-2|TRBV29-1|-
CSVYLETGELFF
TGCAGCGTTTATTTAGAAACCGGGGAGCTGTTTTTT
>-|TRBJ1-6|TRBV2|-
CASRDIGSSYNSPLHF
TGTGCCAGCAGGGACATTGGGAGCTCCTATAATTCACCCCTCCACTTT